Below, 20 T cell receptor beta chains from the same sample are listed, as sequenced in a study of radiotherapy plus CTLA-4 blockade in lung cancer. Measured with immunoSEQ multiplex PCR; TCRdb has only the in-frame clones, and not every one. The data show some 40,000 clones, with more than 70% seen just once and about 2.6% held by the top ten. The sample was peripheral blood, taken from a patient treated with radiotherapy plus ipilimumab. These receptors all come from a human donor with non-small cell lung cancer whose response to radiotherapy plus ipilimumab could not be evaluated.

This clone was counted a few times. V is TRBV7-9 and J is TRBJ2-3, with TRBD1 matching 8 bases. The CDR3 is made up of 16 amino acids. Germline loops: CDR1 SEHNR, CDR2 FQNEAQ (reference sequence). Losses at the gene ends were 3 bases for V and 4 bases for J; bases not matched to a gene: 9. The CDR3 DNA reads TGTGCCAGCAGCTTCGGCGGGACAGGTGGATCAGATACGCAGTATTTT. It is translated as CASSFGGTGGSDTQYF.

The rearrangement joins TRBV18 to TRBJ1-3; 7 bases match TRBD1. The CDR3 consists of 17 residues. The V gene's germline CDR1 is KGHSH and CDR2 LQKENI. With 3 bases clipped from V and 0 bases from J, the junction kept 8 bases outside the gene matches. The CDR3 loop is CASSPYAGGSSGNTIYF. In nucleotides, the CDR3 is TGTGCCAGCTCACCCTACGCAGGGGGTAGCTCTGGAAACACCATATATTTT.

The chain links TRBV7-8 to TRBJ2-7; 8 bases agree with TRBD2. The CDR3 is made up of 15 amino acids. The germline V gene has CDR1 SGHVS and CDR2 FQNEAQ. J gave up 2 bases and V 1 base, and 4 bases lay outside the gene matches. This chain's CDR3 is CASSLVLAGAYEQYF. Here the CDR3 DNA reads TGTGCCAGCAGCTTAGTCCTAGCGGGTGCCTACGAGCAGTACTTC.

This CDR3 reads CATRQRVSDGYTF. DNA of the CDR3: TGTGCCACCCGCCAGAGGGTTAGTGATGGCTACACCTTC. This chain links TRBV6-5 with TRBJ1-2; D is ambiguous. V shed 10 bases and J shed 6 bases, with 18 bases lying between them. The CDR3 contains 13 residues. Germline-derived CDR1 and CDR2 are MNHEY and SVGAGI.

The genes are TRBV7-2 and TRBJ2-7, with 10 bases fitting TRBD1. V dropped 5 bases and J dropped 2; count of bases not matched to a gene: 3. The germline V gene has CDR1 SGHTA and CDR2 FQGNSA. The CDR3 contains 14 residues. The CDR3 nucleotides read TGTGCCAGCAGCCGGGACAGGGGACCCTACGAGCAGTACTTC. This codes for CASSRDRGPYEQYF.

This chain connects TRBV9 to TRBJ2-5; 9 bases are shared with TRBD2. This CDR3 comprises 15 residues. J was trimmed by 5 bases and V by 0 bases; bases with no gene match: 5. CDR1 is SGDLS, CDR2 YYNGEE, per germline. The CDR3 DNA sequence: TGTGCCAGCAGCGTAGTTGCGGGAGGGCAGGAGACCCAGTACTTC. Protein: CASSVVAGGQETQYF.

The chain combines TRBV2 with TRBJ2-1; weak D call: TRBD1 (5 bases). Germline CDR1 SNHLY, CDR2 FYNNEI. V lost 8 bases and J lost 8, with 16 bases in between. This CDR3 has 13 amino acids. As DNA, the CDR3 is TGTGCCAGCGAGGCAAGTCAGGGCGATGAGCAGTTCTTC. This translates into CASEASQGDEQFF.

The rearrangement joins TRBV19 to TRBJ1-3; D is perhaps TRBD1 (5 bases). The V and J ends lost 9 bases and 4 bases respectively, with 22 bases between them. Germline assignment: CDR1 LNHDA and CDR2 SQIVND (reference sequence). The CDR3 runs 16 residues. The CDR3 nucleotides read TGTGCCAGCTGGGGCCTAAACCTGCTTACAGGAAACACCATATATTTT. Encoded protein: CASWGLNLLTGNTIYF.

This clone has a handful of counts. The chain employs TRBV5-1 and TRBJ1-4; D possibly corresponds to TRBD1 (6 bases). V was pared by 3 bases and J by 4 bases, with 10 bases between. Germline V gives CDR1 SGHRS, CDR2 YFSETQ. The CDR3 has 14 residues. The CDR3 is CASSSGQLNEKLFF. The CDR3 nucleotides are TGCGCCAGCAGCTCAGGACAGCTTAATGAAAAACTGTTTTTT.

This chain uses TRBV27 with TRBJ1-5; D is perhaps TRBD1 (6 bases). This CDR3 has 15 residues. CDR1 is MNHEY and CDR2 is SMNVEV in the germline V gene (reference sequence). Trimming left V 8 bases short and J 9 bases short, with 23 bases between. The CDR3 nucleotides read TGTGCCAGCCAAACCAAACACAGGGCCCATTGGCCCCAGCATTTT. It yields the protein CASQTKHRAHWPQHF.

The V and J genes are TRBV6-1 and TRBJ2-3; D may be TRBD1 (5 bases). Trimming left V 6 bases short and J 6 bases short, with 13 bases between. The CDR3 length is 13 residues. In germline, CDR1 is MNHNS, CDR2 SASEGT. Here the CDR3 reads CASRMEPGDTQYF. In nucleotides, the CDR3 is TGTGCCAGCAGGATGGAGCCAGGGGATACGCAGTATTTT.

J is TRBJ1-6 and V is TRBV9; 8 bases agree with TRBD1. CDR3 length equals 16 residues. Trimming at V came to 2 bases and at J to 3 bases, leaving 4 bases not matched to a gene. Germline assignment: CDR1 SGDLS and CDR2 YYNGEE. CDR3 residues: CASSVTGTGYNSPLHF. The CDR3 DNA sequence: TGTGCCAGCAGCGTGACCGGGACAGGCTATAATTCACCCCTCCACTTT.

The chain joins TRBV7-6 to TRBJ1-2; 7 positions match TRBD1. The germline V gene encodes CDR1 SGHVS and CDR2 FNYEAQ. V was clipped by 4 bases and J by 4 bases; unmatched bases: 6. The CDR3 has 14 amino acids. The CDR3 loop is CASSSQTGSYGYTF. CDR3 bases: TGTGCCAGCAGCTCCCAGACAGGGTCCTATGGCTACACCTTC. The entire variable domain, with the rest obtained from reference TRBV7-6 and TRBJ1-2, is as follows: GAGVSQSPRYKVTKRGQDVALRCDPISGHVSLYWYRQALGQGPEFLTYFNYEAQQDKSGLPNDRFSAERPEGSISTLTIQRTEQRDSAMYRCASSSQTGSYGYTFGSGTRLTVV.

The rearrangement joins TRBV5-4 to TRBJ1-1, with D maybe TRBD1 (5 bases). CDR3 length equals 15 residues. Germline CDR1 is SGHNT and CDR2 is YYREEE (reference sequence). Trimming left V 7 bases short and J 0 bases short, with 16 bases between. The CDR3 DNA reads TGTGCCAGCGGACCCTCGGGACTTTTGAACACTGAAGCTTTCTTT. It encodes CASGPSGLLNTEAFF.

The rearrangement joins TRBV5-4 to TRBJ1-2; no reliable D call. V lost 7 bases, J lost 6 bases, and 16 bases lay in between. The V gene's germline CDR1 is SGHNT and CDR2 YYREEE (reference sequence). The CDR3 totals 13 residues. The CDR3, as DNA: TGTGCCAGCGGATCGACTCAGGAGGATGGCTACACCTTC. This gives the protein CASGSTQEDGYTF. The full variable domain, completed using reference TRBV5-4 and TRBJ1-2, is ETGVTQSPTHLIKTRGQQVTLRCSSQSGHNTVSWYQQALGQGPQFIFQYYREEENGRGNFPPRFSGLQFPNYSSELNVNALELDDSALYLCASGSTQEDGYTFGSGTRLTVV.

This clone is a singleton in its sample. The V call is TRBV29-1, the J call TRBJ2-5; 9 nucleotides align to TRBD2. In germline, CDR1 is SQVTM, CDR2 ANQGSEA. This CDR3 is 18 amino acids long. Trimming at V came to 1 base and at J to 4 bases, leaving 16 bases not matched to a gene. The CDR3 here is CSVEGHLTSGGFGETQYF. CDR3 DNA sequence: TGCAGCGTTGAAGGGCACCTGACTAGCGGTGGATTCGGAGAGACCCAGTACTTC.

The gene calls are TRBV28 and TRBJ1-2; D not resolved. The germline V gene has CDR1 MDHEN and CDR2 SYDVKM. This CDR3 has 10 amino acids. Trimming removed 4 bases at V and 7 bases at J, with 4 bases between. DNA for the CDR3: TGTGCCAGCAGTTCGGTTGGCTACACCTTC. It specifies CASSSVGYTF.

The chain joins TRBV7-9 to TRBJ2-5, with a tentative D call TRBD1 (5 bases). V lost 3 bases and J 1 base, leaving 9 bases between the germline ends. The CDR3 totals 14 residues. The germline V gene has CDR1 SEHNR and CDR2 FQNEAQ (reference sequence). CDR3 residues: CASSLGLIQETQYF. The DNA of the CDR3 is TGTGCCAGCAGCTTGGGGCTGATCCAAGAGACCCAGTACTTC.

The table lists this clone with a few counts. J is TRBJ1-3 and V is TRBV4-3; D remains ambiguous. V dropped 0 bases and J dropped 4 bases, with 4 bases sitting between them. CDR1 is LGHNA, CDR2 YSLEER, per germline. The CDR3 consists of 13 residues. This chain's CDR3 is CASSQDRGNTIYF. The CDR3 nucleotides are TGCGCCAGCAGCCAAGACCGGGGAAACACCATATATTTT.

The chain is built from TRBV14 and TRBJ1-2; D not resolved. Germline CDR1 is SGHDN and CDR2 is FVKESK. The germline V and J ends were trimmed by 2 bases and 4 bases, with 5 bases remaining between them. CDR3 size: 12 residues. The DNA for the CDR3 is TGTGCCAGCAGCCAAAGCCGCTATGGCTACACCTTC. This sequence encodes CASSQSRYGYTF. The whole variable domain, filled in from reference TRBV14 and TRBJ1-2, reads EAGVTQFPSHSVIEKGQTVTLRCDPISGHDNLYWYRRVMGKEIKFLLHFVKESKQDESGMPNNRFLAERTGGTYSTLKVQPAELEDSGVYFCASSQSRYGYTFGSGTRLTVV.